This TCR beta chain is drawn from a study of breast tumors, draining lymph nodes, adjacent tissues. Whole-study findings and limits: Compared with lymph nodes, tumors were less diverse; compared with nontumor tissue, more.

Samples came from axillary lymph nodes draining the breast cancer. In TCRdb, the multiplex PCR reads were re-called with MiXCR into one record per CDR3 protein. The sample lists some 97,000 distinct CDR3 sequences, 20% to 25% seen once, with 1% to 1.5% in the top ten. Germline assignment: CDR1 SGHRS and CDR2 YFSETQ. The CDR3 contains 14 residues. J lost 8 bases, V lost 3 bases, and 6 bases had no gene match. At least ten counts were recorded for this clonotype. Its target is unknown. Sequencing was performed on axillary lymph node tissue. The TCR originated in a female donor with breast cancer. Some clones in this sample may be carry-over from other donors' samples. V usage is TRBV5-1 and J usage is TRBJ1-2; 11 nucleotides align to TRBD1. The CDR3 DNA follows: TGCGCCAGCAGCTCGCGGACAGGGGGCTGGGGCTACACCTTC. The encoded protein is CASSSRTGGWGYTF.